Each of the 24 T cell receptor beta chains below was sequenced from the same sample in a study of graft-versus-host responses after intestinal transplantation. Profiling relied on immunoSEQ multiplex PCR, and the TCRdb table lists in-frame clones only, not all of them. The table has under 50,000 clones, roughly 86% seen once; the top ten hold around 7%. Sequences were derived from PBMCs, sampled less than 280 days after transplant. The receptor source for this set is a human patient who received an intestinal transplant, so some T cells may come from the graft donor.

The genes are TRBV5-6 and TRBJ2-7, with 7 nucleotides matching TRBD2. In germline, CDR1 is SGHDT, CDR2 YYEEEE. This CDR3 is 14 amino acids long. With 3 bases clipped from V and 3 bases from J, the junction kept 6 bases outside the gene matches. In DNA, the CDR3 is TGTGCCAGCAGCTCCGGACTAGGGGACTACGAGCAGTACTTC. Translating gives CASSSGLGDYEQYF.

CDR3 in amino acids: CASGIVFGTGNEKLFF. The CDR3, as DNA: TGCGCCAGCGGCATTGTATTCGGGACAGGGAATGAAAAACTGTTTTTT. The V and J genes are TRBV4-1 and TRBJ1-4; 9 bases line up with TRBD1. Looked up from germline, CDR1 is MGHRA and CDR2 is YSYEKL. Trimming removed 8 bases from V and 5 bases from J; junction bases left unmatched: 12. The CDR3 loop spans 16 amino acids.

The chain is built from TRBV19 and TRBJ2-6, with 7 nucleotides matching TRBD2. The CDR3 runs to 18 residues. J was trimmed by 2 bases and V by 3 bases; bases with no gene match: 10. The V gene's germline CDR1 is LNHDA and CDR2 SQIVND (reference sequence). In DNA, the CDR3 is TGTGCCAGTAGTATCGAGGGACTATCGGCGACTGGGGCCAACGTCCTGACTTTC. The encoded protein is CASSIEGLSATGANVLTF. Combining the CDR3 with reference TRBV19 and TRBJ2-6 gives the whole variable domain DGGITQSPKYLFRKEGQNVTLSCEQNLNHDAMYWYRQDPGQGLRLIYYSQIVNDFQKGDIAEGYSVSREKKESFPLTVTSAQKNPTAFYLCASSIEGLSATGANVLTFGAGSRLTVL.

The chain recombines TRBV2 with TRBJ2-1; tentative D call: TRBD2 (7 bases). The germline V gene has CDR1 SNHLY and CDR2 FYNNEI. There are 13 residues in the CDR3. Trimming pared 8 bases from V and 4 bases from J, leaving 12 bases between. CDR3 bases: TGTGCCAGCGCGGGGGCGATATACAATGAGCAGTTCTTC. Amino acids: CASAGAIYNEQFF.

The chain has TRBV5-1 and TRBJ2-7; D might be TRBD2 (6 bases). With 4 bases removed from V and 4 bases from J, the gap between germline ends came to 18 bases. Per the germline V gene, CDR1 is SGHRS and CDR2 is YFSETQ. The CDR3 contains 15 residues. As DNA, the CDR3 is TGCGCCAGCAGCCACCAGGGAGGAGGGCCATACGAGCAGTACTTC. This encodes CASSHQGGGPYEQYF.

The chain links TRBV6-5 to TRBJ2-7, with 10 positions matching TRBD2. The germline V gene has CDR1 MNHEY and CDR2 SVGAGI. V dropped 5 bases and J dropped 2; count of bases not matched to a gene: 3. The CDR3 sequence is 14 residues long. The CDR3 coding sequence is TGTGCCAGCAGTGCCAGCGGGGGGGCCTACGAGCAGTACTTC. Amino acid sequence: CASSASGGAYEQYF.

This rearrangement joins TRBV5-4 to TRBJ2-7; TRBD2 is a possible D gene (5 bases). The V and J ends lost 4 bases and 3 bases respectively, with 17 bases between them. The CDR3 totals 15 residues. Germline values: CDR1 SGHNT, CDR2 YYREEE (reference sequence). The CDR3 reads CASSARGRVVYEQYF. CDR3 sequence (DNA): TGTGCCAGCAGCGCCCGGGGAAGGGTGGTCTACGAGCAGTACTTC.

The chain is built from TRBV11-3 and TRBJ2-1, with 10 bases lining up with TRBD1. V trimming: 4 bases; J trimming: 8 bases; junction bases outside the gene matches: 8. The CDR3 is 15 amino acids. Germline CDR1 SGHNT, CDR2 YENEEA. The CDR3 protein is CASSWDRGGSYEQFF. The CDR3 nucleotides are TGTGCCAGCAGCTGGGACAGGGGAGGTTCTTATGAGCAGTTCTTC.

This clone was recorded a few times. For the CDR3, the DNA is TGTGCCAGCAGCTTAGCTCAGGATAATTCACCCCTCCACTTT. Its protein product is CASSLAQDNSPLHF. The chain couples TRBV7-2 to TRBJ1-6; no reliable D call. The V end lost 0 bases, the J end lost 5 bases, and 5 bases lay between the germline ends. Germline V lookup: CDR1 SGHTA, CDR2 FQGNSA. This CDR3 contains 14 residues. The full variable domain, in which reference TRBV7-2 and TRBJ1-6 provide the parts outside the CDR3, is GAGVSQSPSNKVTEKGKDVELRCDPISGHTALYWYRQSLGQGLEFLIYFQGNSAPDKSGLPSDRFSAERTGGSVSTLTIQRTQQEDSAVYLCASSLAQDNSPLHFGNGTRLTVT.

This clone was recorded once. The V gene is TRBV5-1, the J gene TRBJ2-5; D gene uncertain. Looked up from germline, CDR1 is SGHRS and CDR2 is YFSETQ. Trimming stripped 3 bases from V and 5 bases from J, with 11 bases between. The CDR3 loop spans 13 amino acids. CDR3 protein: CASSSTPPETQYF. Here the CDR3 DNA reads TGCGCCAGCAGCTCGACTCCTCCTGAGACCCAGTACTTC.

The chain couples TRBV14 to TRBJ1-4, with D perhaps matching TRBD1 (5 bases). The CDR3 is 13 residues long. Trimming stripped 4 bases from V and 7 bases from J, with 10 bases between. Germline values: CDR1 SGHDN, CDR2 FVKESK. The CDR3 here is CASSLLGAEKLFF. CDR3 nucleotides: TGTGCCAGCAGCCTACTAGGGGCTGAAAAACTGTTTTTT.

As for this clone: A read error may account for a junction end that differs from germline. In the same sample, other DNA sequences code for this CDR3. The CDR3 bases are TGCGCCAGCGGAGGGACAGATTACGAGCAGTACTTC. This translates into CASGGTDYEQYF. V usage is TRBV9 and J usage is TRBJ2-7; D possibly corresponds to TRBD1 (7 bases). CDR1 and CDR2 (germline): SGDLS, YYNGEE. The CDR3 is 12 amino acids.

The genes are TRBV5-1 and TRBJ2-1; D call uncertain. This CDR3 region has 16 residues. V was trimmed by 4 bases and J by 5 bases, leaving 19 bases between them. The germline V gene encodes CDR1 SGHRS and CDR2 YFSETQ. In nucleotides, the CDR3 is TGCGCCAGCAGCCCGTACCCTATCCCGTCCAACAATGAGCAGTTCTTC. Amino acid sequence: CASSPYPIPSNNEQFF.

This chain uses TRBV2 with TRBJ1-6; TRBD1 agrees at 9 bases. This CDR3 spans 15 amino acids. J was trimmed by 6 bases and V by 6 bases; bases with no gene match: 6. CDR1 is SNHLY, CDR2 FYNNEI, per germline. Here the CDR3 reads CASSNRQGGNSPLHF. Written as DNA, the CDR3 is TGTGCCAGCAGCAATCGACAGGGGGGTAATTCACCCCTCCACTTT.

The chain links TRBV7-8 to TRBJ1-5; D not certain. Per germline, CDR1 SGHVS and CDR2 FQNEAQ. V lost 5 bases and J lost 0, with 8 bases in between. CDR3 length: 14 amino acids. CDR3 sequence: CASSRGISNQPQHF. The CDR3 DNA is TGTGCCAGCAGCCGGGGTATTAGCAATCAGCCCCAGCATTTT.

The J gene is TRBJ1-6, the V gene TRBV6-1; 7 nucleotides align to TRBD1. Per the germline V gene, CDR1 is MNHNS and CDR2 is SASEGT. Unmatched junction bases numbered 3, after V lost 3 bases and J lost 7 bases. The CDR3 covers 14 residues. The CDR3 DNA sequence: TGTGCCAGCAGTGACGGGACAGAAAATTCACCCCTCCACTTT. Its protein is CASSDGTENSPLHF.

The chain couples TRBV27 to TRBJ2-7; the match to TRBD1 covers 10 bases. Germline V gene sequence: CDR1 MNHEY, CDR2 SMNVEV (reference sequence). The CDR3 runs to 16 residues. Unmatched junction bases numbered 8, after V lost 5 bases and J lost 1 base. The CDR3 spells CASSPSGDRGSYEQYF. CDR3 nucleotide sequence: TGTGCCAGCAGTCCTTCCGGGGACAGGGGTTCCTACGAGCAGTACTTC.

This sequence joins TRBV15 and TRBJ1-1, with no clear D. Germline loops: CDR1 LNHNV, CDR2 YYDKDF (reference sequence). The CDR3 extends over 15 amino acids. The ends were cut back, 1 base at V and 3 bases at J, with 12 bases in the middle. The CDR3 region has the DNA TGTGCCACCAGCAGAGTGGAGCGGGATTACACTGAAGCTTTCTTT. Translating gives CATSRVERDYTEAFF.

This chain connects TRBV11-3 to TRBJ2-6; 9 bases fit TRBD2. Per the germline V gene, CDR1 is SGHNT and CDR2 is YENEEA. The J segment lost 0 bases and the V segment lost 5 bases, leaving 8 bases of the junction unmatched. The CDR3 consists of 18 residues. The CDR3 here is CASSPLQRGVSGANVLTF. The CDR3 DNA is TGTGCCAGCAGCCCCCTCCAGCGGGGGGTCTCTGGGGCCAACGTCCTGACTTTC.

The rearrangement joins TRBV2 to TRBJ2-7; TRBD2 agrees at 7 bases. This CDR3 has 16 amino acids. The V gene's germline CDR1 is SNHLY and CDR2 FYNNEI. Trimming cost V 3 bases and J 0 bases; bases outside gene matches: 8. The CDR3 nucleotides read TGTGCCAGCAGTGATTTGGGGCGGGGGTTCTCCTACGAGCAGTACTTC. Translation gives CASSDLGRGFSYEQYF.

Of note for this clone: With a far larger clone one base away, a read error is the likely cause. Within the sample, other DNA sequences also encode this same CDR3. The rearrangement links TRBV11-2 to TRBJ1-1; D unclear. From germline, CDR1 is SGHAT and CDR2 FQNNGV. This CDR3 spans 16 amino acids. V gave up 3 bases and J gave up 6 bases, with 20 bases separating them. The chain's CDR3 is CASSLVRGDKRPEAFF. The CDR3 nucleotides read TGTGCCAGCAGCTTGGTCCGGGGTGACAAGAGGCCTGAAGCTTTCTTT. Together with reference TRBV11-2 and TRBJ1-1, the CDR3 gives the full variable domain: EAGVAQSPRYKIIEKRQSVAFWCNPISGHATLYWYQQILGQGPKLLIQFQNNGVVDDSQLPKDRFSAERLKGVDSTLKIQPAKLEDSAVYLCASSLVRGDKRPEAFFGQGTRLTVV.

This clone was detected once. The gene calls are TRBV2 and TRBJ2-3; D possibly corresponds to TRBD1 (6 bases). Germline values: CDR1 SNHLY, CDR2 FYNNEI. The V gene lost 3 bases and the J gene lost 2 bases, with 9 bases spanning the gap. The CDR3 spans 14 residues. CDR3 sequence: CASSDRDNTDTQYF. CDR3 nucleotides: TGTGCCAGCAGTGACCGGGACAACACAGATACGCAGTATTTT.

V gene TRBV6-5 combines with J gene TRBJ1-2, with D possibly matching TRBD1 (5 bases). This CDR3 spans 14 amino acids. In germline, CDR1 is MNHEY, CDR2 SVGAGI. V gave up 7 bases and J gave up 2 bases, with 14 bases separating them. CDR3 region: CASTQEGPNYGYTF. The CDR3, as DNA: TGTGCCAGCACCCAGGAGGGACCGAACTATGGCTACACCTTC.

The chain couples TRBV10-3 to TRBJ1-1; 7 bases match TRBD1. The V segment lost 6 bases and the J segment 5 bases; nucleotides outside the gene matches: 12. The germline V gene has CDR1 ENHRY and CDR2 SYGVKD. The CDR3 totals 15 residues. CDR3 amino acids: CAIRALQGRNTEAFF. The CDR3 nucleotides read TGTGCCATCAGGGCATTACAGGGGAGGAATACTGAAGCTTTCTTT.